The 7 T cell receptor beta chains reported below all come from one sample, sequenced in a study of blood T cells in healthy people across ages. Using a J-beta primer mix together with a sample-barcoded 5' primer, a second PCR was run for roughly 7 to 12 cycles. Using its own MiXCR run on the 5' RACE reads, TCRdb lists one record per CDR3 protein. The sample consists of about 680,000 distinct CDR3 sequences, around 45% of them appearing once. The sequenced sample consisted of blood. Source of these receptors: a woman in her fifties or sixties in good health.

The chain links TRBV20-1 to TRBJ2-3, with 12 nucleotides matching TRBD2. V lost 2 bases to trimming and J lost 5 bases; unmatched junction nucleotides: 8. This CDR3 has 16 amino acids. In germline, CDR1 is DFQATT, CDR2 SNEGSKA (reference sequence). The CDR3 spells CSARNPLAGGRDTQYF. CDR3 DNA: TGCAGTGCTAGAAACCCCCTAGCGGGAGGGCGAGATACGCAGTATTTT.

The V call is TRBV5-1, the J call TRBJ1-1; the D is unclear. This CDR3 has 15 amino acids. In germline, CDR1 is SGHRS, CDR2 YFSETQ. Trimming removed 1 base from V and 0 bases from J, with 10 bases in between. CDR3 region: CASSLLAPVNTEAFF. The CDR3 DNA sequence: TGCGCCAGCAGCTTGTTAGCGCCGGTGAACACTGAAGCTTTCTTT.

The chain joins TRBV18 to TRBJ1-2; D possibly corresponds to TRBD1 (6 bases). The CDR3 has 13 residues. The V and J ends lost 4 bases and 3 bases respectively, with 9 bases between them. Germline V CDR1 and CDR2: KGHSH, LQKENI. The CDR3 DNA is TGTGCCAGCTCACAACAGGGTCACTATGGCTACACCTTC. This translates into CASSQQGHYGYTF.

The V call is TRBV6-2 or TRBV6-3, the J call TRBJ1-2; a weak D match, TRBD1 (6 bases). CDR3 size: 16 residues. The V end was cut by 0 bases, the J end by 4 bases, with 15 bases between. Germline-derived CDR1 and CDR2 are MNHEY and SVGEGT. The CDR3 protein is CASSYSKTGHPYGYTF. For the CDR3, the DNA is TGTGCCAGCAGTTACTCGAAGACGGGACACCCCTATGGCTACACCTTC.

This chain links TRBV7-9 with TRBJ1-2; the D is unclear. The CDR3 contains 16 residues. V lost 0 bases and J lost 8, with 19 bases in between. Germline values: CDR1 SEHNR, CDR2 FQNEAQ (reference sequence). CDR3 loop: CASSLAGQEEFNGYTF. In DNA, the CDR3 is TGTGCCAGCAGCTTAGCTGGGCAGGAGGAGTTTAACGGCTACACCTTC.

This rearrangement joins TRBV11-2 to TRBJ1-5; TRBD1 matches 7 bases. This CDR3 is 15 amino acids long. The trim removed 5 bases at V and 6 bases at J, leaving 10 bases unmatched. CDR1 is SGHAT and CDR2 is FQNNGV in the germline V gene. DNA for the CDR3: TGTGCCAGCAGCGATACAGGGGAGGTGCTTCAGCCCCAGCATTTT. This translates into CASSDTGEVLQPQHF.

In DNA, the CDR3 is TGCAGCGGTCGGGGACTATTACTAGATACGCAGTATTTT. It specifies CSGRGLLLDTQYF. The chain uses TRBV29-1 and TRBJ2-3; the match to TRBD2 covers 7 bases. CDR1 and CDR2 from the germline V gene are SQVTM and ANQGSEA. The CDR3 is 13 amino acids. J gave up 5 bases and V 7 bases, and 9 bases lay outside the gene matches.